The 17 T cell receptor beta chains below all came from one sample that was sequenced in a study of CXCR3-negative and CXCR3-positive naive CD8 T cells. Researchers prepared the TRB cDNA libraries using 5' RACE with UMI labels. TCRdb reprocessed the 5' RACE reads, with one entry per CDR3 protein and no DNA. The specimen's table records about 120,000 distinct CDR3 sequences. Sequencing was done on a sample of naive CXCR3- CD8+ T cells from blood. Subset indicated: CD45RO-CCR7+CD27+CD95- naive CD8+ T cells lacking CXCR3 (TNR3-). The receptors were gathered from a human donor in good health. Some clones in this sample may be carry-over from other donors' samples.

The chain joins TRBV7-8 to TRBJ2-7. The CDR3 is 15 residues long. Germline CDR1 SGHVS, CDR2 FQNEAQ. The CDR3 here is CASSLKDRATYEQYF.

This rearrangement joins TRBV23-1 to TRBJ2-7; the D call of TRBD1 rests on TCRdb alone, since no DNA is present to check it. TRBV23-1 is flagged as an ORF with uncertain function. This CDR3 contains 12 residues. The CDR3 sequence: CAIPQGIYEQYF.

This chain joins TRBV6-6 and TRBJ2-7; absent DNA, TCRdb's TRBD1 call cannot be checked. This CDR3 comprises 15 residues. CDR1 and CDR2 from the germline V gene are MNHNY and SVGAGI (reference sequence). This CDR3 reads CASSLGQRLSYEQYF.

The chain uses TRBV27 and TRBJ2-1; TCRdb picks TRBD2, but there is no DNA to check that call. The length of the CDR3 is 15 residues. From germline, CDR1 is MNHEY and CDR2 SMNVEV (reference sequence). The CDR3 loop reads CASSYRLEPYNEQFF.

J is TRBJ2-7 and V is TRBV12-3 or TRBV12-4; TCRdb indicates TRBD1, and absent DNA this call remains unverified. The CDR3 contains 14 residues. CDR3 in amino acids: CASSFAGGAHEQYF.

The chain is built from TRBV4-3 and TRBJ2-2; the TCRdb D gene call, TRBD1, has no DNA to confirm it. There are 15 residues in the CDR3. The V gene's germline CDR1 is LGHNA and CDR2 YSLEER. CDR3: CASSRRGRGTGELFF.

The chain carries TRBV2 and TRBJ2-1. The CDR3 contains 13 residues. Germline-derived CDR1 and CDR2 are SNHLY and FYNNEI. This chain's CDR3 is CASGYRFHNEQFF.

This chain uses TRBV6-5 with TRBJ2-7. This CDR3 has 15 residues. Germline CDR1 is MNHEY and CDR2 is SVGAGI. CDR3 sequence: CASSYSTGELYEQYF.

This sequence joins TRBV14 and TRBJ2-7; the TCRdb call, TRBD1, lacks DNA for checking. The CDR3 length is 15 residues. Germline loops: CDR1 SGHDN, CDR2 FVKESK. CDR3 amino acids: CAGSQASGTAYEQYF.

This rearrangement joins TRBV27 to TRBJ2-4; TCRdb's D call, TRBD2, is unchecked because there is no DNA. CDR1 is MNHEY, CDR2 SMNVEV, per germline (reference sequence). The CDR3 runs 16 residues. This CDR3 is CASSLSTGTSVGIQYF.

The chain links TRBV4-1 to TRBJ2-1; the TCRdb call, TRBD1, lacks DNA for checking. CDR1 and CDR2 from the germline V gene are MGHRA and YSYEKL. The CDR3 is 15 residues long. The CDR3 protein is CVSSQPGGPYNEQFF.

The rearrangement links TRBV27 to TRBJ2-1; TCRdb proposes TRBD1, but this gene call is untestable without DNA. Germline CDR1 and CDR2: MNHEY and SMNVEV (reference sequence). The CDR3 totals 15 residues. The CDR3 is CASSLSELGTGEQFF.

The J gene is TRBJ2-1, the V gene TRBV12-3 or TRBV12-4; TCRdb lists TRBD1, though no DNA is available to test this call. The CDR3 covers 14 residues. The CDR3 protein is CASRMGQPFGEQFF.

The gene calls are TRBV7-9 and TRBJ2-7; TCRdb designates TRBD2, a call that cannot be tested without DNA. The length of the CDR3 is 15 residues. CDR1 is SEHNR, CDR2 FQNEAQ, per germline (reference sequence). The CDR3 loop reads CASSPGNSWLYEQYF.

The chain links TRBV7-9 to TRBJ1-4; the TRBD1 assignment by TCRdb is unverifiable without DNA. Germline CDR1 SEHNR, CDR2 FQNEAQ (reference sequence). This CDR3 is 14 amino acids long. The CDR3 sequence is CASSPWEGDEKLFF.

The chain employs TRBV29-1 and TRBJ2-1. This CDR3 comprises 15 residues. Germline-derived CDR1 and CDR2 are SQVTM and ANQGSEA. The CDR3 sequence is CSVESAYPVSNEQFF.

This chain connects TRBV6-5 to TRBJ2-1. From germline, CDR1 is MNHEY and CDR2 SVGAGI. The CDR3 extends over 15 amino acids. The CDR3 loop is CASSYMTSSLNEQFF.